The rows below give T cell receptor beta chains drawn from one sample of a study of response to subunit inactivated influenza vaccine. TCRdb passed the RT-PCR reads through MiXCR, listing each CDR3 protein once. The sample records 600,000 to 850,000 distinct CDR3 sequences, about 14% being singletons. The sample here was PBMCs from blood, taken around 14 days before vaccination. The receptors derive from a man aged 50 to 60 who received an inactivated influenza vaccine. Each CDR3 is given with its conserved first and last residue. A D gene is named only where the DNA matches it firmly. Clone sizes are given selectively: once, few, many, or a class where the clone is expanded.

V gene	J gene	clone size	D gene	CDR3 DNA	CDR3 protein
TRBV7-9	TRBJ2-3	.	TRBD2	TGTGCCAGCAGCTCTCTTGAGCGGGAAGTCGTCGGCGATACGCAGTATTTT	CASSSLEREVVGDTQYF
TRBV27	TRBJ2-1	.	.	TGTGCCAGCAGTAAACTAGCTTTCGATGAGCAGTTCTTC	CASSKLAFDEQFF
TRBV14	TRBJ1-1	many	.	TGTGCCAGCAGCCACTTAGGCACTGAAGCTTTCTTT	CASSHLGTEAFF
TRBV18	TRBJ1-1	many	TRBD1	TGTGCCAGCTCACCCGGGACAGGGACGAACACTGAAGCTTTCTTT	CASSPGTGTNTEAFF
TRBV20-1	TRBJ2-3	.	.	TGCAGTGCTCCTTGGGAGGCAGATACGCAGTATTTT	CSAPWEADTQYF
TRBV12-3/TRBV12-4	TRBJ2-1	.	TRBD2	TGTGCCAGCACATCTAGCGGGAGGACTAATGAGCAGTTCTTC	CASTSSGRTNEQFF
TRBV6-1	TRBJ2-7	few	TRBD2	TGTGCCAGCAGGCCCGGGACTAGCGGGGTTTTACTCATCCACGAGCAGTACTTC	CASRPGTSGVLLIHEQYF
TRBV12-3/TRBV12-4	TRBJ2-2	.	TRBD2	TGTGCCAGCAGTTTTCGGCGGGAGTTAATCGGGGAGCTGTTTTTT	CASSFRRELIGELFF
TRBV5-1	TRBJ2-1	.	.	TGCGCCAGCAGCGACCTCTCGGGGAACAATGAGCAGTTCTTC	CASSDLSGNNEQFF
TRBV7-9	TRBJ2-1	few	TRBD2	TGTGCCAGCAGCGCTCTATTTTTACTAGCGATATCGAATGAGCAGTTCTTC	CASSALFLLAISNEQFF
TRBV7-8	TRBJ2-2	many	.	TGTGCCAGCAGCTTAGTTCGTTACGGGGAGCTGTTTTTT	CASSLVRYGELFF
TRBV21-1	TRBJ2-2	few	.	TGTGCCAGCAGGAGGGCCGGGGAGCTGTTTTTT	CASRRAGELFF
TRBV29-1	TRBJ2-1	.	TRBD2	TGCAGCGTTAACCGACTAGCGGGTTGGTCCTACAATGAGCAGTTCTTC	CSVNRLAGWSYNEQFF
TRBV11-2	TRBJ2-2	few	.	TGTGCCAGCAGCTTAGATTTCAGAACCGGGGAGCTGTTTTTT	CASSLDFRTGELFF
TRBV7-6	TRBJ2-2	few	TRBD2	TGTGCCAGCAGCCAACTAGCGGGAGGGGGAACCGGGGAGCTGTTTTTT	CASSQLAGGGTGELFF
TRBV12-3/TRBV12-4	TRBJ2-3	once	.	TGTGCCAGCACCCATATGGGTGGGGGCAGGACCTACACAGATACGCAGTATTTT	CASTHMGGGRTYTDTQYF
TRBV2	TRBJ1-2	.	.	TGTGCCAGCCAGGAAGGAAGGGTAAACTATGGCTACACCTTC	CASQEGRVNYGYTF
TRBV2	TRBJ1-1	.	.	TGTGCCAGCCAAATAGAGGGACCCGGAGTCACTTGCTTT	CASQIEGPGVTCF
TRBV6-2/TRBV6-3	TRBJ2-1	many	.	TGTGCCAGCAGTTTATGGTACAATGAGCAGTTCTTC	CASSLWYNEQFF
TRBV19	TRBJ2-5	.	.	TGTGCCAGTAGTCTACTCGACAGTCAAGAGACCCAGTACTTC	CASSLLDSQETQYF
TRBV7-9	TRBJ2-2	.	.	TGTGCCAGCAGCTCCTGGCAGGGGTTAACCGGGGAGCTGTTTTTT	CASSSWQGLTGELFF
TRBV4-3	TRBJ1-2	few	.	TGCGCCAGCAGCCAAGCGCTCATCTTGACGAGTAACTATGGCTACACCTTC	CASSQALILTSNYGYTF
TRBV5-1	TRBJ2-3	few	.	TGCGCCAGCAGCACGACTGGTCCCACAGATACGCAGTATTTT	CASSTTGPTDTQYF
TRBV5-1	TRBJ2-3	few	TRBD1	TGCGCCAGCAGCGTGGCCGGGACAGGGTATACAGATACGCAGTATTTT	CASSVAGTGYTDTQYF
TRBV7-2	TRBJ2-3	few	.	TGTGCCAGCAGCGTAGGAGGGGATACGCAGTATTTT	CASSVGGDTQYF
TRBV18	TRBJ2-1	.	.	TGTGCCAGCTCACCACCCGGGACTCCGAACAATGAGCAGTTCTTC	CASSPPGTPNNEQFF
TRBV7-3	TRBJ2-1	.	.	TGTGCCAGCAGCTCCGACAGTAGCGGTGGTGAGCAGTTCTTC	CASSSDSSGGEQFF
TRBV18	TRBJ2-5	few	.	TGTGCCAGCTCACCACCAAACTTACAAGAGACCCAGTACTTC	CASSPPNLQETQYF
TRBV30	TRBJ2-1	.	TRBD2	TGTGCCTGGAGTGGATTACTAGCGGGAGGTGGTGAGCAGTTCTTC	CAWSGLLAGGGEQFF
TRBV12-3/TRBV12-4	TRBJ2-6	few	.	TGTGCCAGCAGTTCGGGTCGAGGGCTCTCTGGGGCCAACGTCCTGACTTTC	CASSSGRGLSGANVLTF
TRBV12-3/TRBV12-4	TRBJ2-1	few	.	TGTGCCAGTCAAGACAGGCGGGCCTACAATGAGCAGTTCTTC	CASQDRRAYNEQFF
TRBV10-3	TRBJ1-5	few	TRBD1	TGTGCCATCAGGGGACAGGGGAATCAGCCCCAGCATTTT	CAIRGQGNQPQHF
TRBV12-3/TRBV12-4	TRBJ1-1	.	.	TGTGCCAGCAGTTGGACCCTTCGAGGCACTGAAGCTTTCTTT	CASSWTLRGTEAFF
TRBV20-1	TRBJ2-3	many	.	TGCAGTGCTAGAGATTTTGACGCCTCTAGCACAGATACGCAGTATTTT	CSARDFDASSTDTQYF
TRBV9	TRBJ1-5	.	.	TGTGCCAGCAGCGGGGACGGGGCAGGCGGTCAGCCCCAGCATTTT	CASSGDGAGGQPQHF
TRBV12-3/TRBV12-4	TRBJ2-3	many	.	TGTGCCAGCAGCCTTCACAGGGAAACAGATACGCAGTATTTT	CASSLHRETDTQYF
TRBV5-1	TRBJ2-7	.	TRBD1	TGCGCCAGCAGCACCGACGGGACAGGGGCGGACGAGCAGTACTTC	CASSTDGTGADEQYF
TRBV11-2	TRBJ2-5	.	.	TGTGCCAGCAGCGCCGAGAGGGGAGATTACGAGACCCAGTACTTC	CASSAERGDYETQYF
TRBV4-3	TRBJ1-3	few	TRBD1	TGCGCCAGCAGCCCGGACAGGGCTGGAAACACCATATATTTT	CASSPDRAGNTIYF
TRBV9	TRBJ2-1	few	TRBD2	TGTGCCAGCAGCGTTCCGGGACTAGCGAATGAGCAGTTCTTC	CASSVPGLANEQFF
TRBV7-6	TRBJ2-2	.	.	TGTGCCAGCAGCCAGCAAACTACCGGGGAGCTGTTTTTT	CASSQQTTGELFF
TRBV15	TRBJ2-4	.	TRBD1	TGTGCCACCAGCAGAGATCCCGGGACAGGGTCCAACATTCAGTACTTC	CATSRDPGTGSNIQYF
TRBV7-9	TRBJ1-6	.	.	TGTGCCAGCAGCCCAGGTACCCTGAGGAATTCACCCCTCCACTTT	CASSPGTLRNSPLHF
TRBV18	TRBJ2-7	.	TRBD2	TGTGCCAGCTCACCGCTAGGGACTAGCGCTGACTACGAGCAGTACTTC	CASSPLGTSADYEQYF
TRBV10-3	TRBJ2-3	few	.	TGTGCCATCAGTGAGTCGAGCCCCAAGACAGATACGCAGTATTTT	CAISESSPKTDTQYF
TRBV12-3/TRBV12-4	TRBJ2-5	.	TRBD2	TGTGCCAGCAGTACTCCATTGGCGGGGGGGCCTGGTGAGACCCAGTACTTC	CASSTPLAGGPGETQYF
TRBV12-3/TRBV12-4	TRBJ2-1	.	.	TGTGCCAGCAGTTTCCCGGTAAATTACAATGAGCAGTTCTTC	CASSFPVNYNEQFF
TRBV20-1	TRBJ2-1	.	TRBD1	TGCAGTGCCGAGGGGCAGGGGGTCAATGAGCAGTTCTTC	CSAEGQGVNEQFF
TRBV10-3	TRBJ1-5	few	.	TGTGCCATCAGTGGTGGTTCCGAGCAGCCCCAGCATTTT	CAISGGSEQPQHF
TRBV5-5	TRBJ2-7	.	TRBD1	TGTGCCAGCAGACTAGGACAGGACTCCTACGAGCAGTACTTC	CASRLGQDSYEQYF
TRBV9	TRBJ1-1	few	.	TGTGCCAGCAGCGTAGTGGGGGGGGTCATGAACACTGAAGCTTTCTTT	CASSVVGGVMNTEAFF
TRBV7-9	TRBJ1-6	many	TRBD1	TGTGCCAGCAGCGTAACAGGGGGCGGAGATTCACCCCTCCACTTT	CASSVTGGGDSPLHF
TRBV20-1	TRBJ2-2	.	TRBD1	TGCAGCGCTATCGGACAGGGGGCGAGCGGGGAGCTGTTTTTT	CSAIGQGASGELFF
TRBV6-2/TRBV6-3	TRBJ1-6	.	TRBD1	TGTGCCAGCAGCCGCCTCGGGACAGGGAATTCACCCCTCCACTTT	CASSRLGTGNSPLHF